A selection of T cell receptor beta chains follows, all from one sample in a study of monozygotic twins with inflammatory bowel disease. TCRdb reanalyzed the 5' RACE reads and collapses them to one entry per CDR3 protein, without DNA. In total, the table holds some 450,000 distinct CDR3 sequences. Specimen: blood. The origin of the receptors is a human donor with ulcerative colitis or Crohn's disease, or a healthy co-twin of an affected twin (not recorded which). Both conserved end residues are part of each CDR3.

TRBJ2-7 TRBV10-3 13 CAISGQGYYEQYF
TRBJ2-2 TRBV12-3/TRBV12-4 15 CASTLTGRNTGELFF
TRBJ2-7 TRBV24-1 13 CATGTPTSYEQYF
TRBJ2-3 TRBV5-4 16 CASSFLAGGRGDMQYF
TRBJ2-7 TRBV15 16 CATSMLPSGAPYEQYF
TRBJ2-3 TRBV15 14 CATSITAGTDTQYF
TRBJ1-1 TRBV3-1 15 CASSLSGQGNTEAFF
TRBJ1-3 TRBV11-2 16 CASSLNHPGPGNTIYF
TRBJ1-1 TRBV14 14 CASSPMGLNTEAFF
TRBJ2-1 TRBV28 13 CASSARDFNEQFF
TRBJ2-3 TRBV2 12 CASFIVSDTQYF
TRBJ1-2 TRBV6-1 15 CASSPRAGAGYGYTF
TRBJ2-3 TRBV3-1 19 CASSPPLGDAGGFTDTQYF
TRBJ1-3 TRBV12-3/TRBV12-4 13 CASLRTDGNTIYF
TRBJ2-3 TRBV11-3 16 CASSLVAGSSTDTQYF
TRBJ2-1 TRBV28 16 CASSPPRGRTYNEQFF
TRBJ2-1 TRBV11-2 21 CASSPYARLAESPTSPKAQFF
TRBJ1-1 TRBV20-1 13 CSARLDRNTQAFF
TRBJ2-1 TRBV5-1 14 CASRDGAGRNEQFF
TRBJ2-1 TRBV20-1 16 CSASLGQGESYNEQFF
TRBJ2-1 TRBV9 13 CASTSPGYDEQFF
TRBJ2-1 TRBV3-1 17 CASSQEATSGAYNEQFF
TRBJ2-2 TRBV7-9 16 CASSSTSGGASGELFF
TRBJ1-5 TRBV7-2 17 CASRPGTGLLVGQPQHF
TRBJ1-5 TRBV2 15 CASRSTQHSNQPQHF
TRBJ2-1 TRBV3-1 13 CASSQPGQGIFFF
TRBJ2-3 TRBV15 16 CATSRVREGSTDTQYF
TRBJ2-1 TRBV4-1 16 CASSQEPAGTYNEQFF
TRBJ2-3 TRBV20-1 15 CSARDGSGESDTQYF